This TCR beta chain emerged from a study of breast tumors, draining lymph nodes, adjacent tissues. TCRdb called the multiplex PCR reads again in MiXCR, with one record for every CDR3 protein. The data contain hundreds of thousands of distinct CDR3 sequences, roughly 32% of them singletons. Notes on the study in general: Tumors had less TCR diversity than lymph nodes, more than nontumor tissue.

Samples came from axillary lymph nodes draining the breast cancer. With 2 bases clipped from V and 7 bases from J, the junction kept 2 bases outside the gene matches. The length of the CDR3 is 14 residues. CDR1 and CDR2 from the germline V gene are MGHDK and SYGVNS. In this sample, this clonotype turned up once. As yet, its antigen is unknown. The sequenced sample consisted of axillary lymph node tissue. The V and J genes are TRBV25-1 and TRBJ2-2; TRBD1 matches 9 bases. This TCR came from a female donor with breast cancer. Some clones in this sample may be carry-over from other donors' samples. CDR3 nucleotide sequence: TGTGCCAGCAGTGAAAAGACAGGGGGCGGGGAGCTGTTTTTT. Its translation: CASSEKTGGGELFF.